What follows are 13 T cell receptor beta chains derived from one specimen sequenced in a study of identical twins. One entry per CDR3 protein, called by TCRdb with MiXCR from the 5' RACE reads. The data contain hundreds of thousands of distinct CDR3 sequences, 20% to 25% of them singletons. These data also formed part of another study, on T cells expressing NK-cell markers.

The specimen was CD4+ T cells sorted from blood. These receptors were collected from a woman between 18 and 29 years old in good health.

This rearrangement joins TRBV12-5 to TRBJ2-3; TRBD1 is a possible D gene (6 bases). V lost 6 bases and J lost 0, with 19 bases in between. Per the germline V gene, CDR1 is LGHNT and CDR2 is FRNRAP. The CDR3 loop spans 17 amino acids. Here the CDR3 reads CASGRHPTTGSTDTQYF. In DNA form, the CDR3 reads TGTGCTAGTGGACGTCACCCTACGACAGGAAGCACAGATACGCAGTATTTT.

The V and J genes are TRBV5-6 and TRBJ2-4, with TRBD2 matching 11 bases. The germline V gene has CDR1 SGHDT and CDR2 YYEEEE. The trim removed 2 bases at V and 8 bases at J, leaving 6 bases unmatched. The CDR3 consists of 15 residues. Here the CDR3 reads CASSFYSGGADIQYF. The CDR3 DNA sequence: TGTGCCAGCAGCTTTTATAGCGGGGGGGCGGACATTCAGTACTTC.

This chain connects TRBV7-9 to TRBJ2-1; D is undetermined. CDR3 length equals 13 residues. CDR1 is SEHNR and CDR2 is FQNEAQ in the germline V gene (reference sequence). The V end was cut by 7 bases, the J end by 2 bases, with 9 bases between. DNA of the CDR3: TGTGCCAGCATGAAGGCCGCCTACAATGAGCAGTTCTTC. Its protein product is CASMKAAYNEQFF.

The rearrangement uses TRBV9 and TRBJ2-1; 8 positions match TRBD1. The CDR3 contains 15 residues. Germline V gives CDR1 SGDLS, CDR2 YYNGEE. J gave up 5 bases and V 4 bases, and 8 bases lay outside the gene matches. The CDR3 bases are TGTGCCAGCAGCCCCCCGGGACAGGTTAACAATGAGCAGTTCTTC. This translates into CASSPPGQVNNEQFF.

This clonotype was found many times. This sequence joins TRBV7-2 and TRBJ2-1; D unclear. The CDR3 contains 15 residues. Trimming took off 1 base at V and 8 bases at J, with 15 bases between the two ends. Germline V CDR1 and CDR2: SGHTA, FQGNSA. The CDR3 spells CASSLGFGPHYEQFF. In nucleotides, the CDR3 is TGTGCCAGCAGCTTAGGGTTCGGGCCGCATTATGAGCAGTTCTTC.

This clonotype has just a few counts. The V call is TRBV20-1, the J call TRBJ1-1, with D uncertain. The CDR3 runs 14 residues. CDR1 DFQATT and CDR2 SNEGSKA come from the germline V gene (reference sequence). Trimming took off 3 bases at V and 4 bases at J, with 15 bases between the two ends. The CDR3 here is CSARSGGRSTEAFF. The CDR3 DNA is TGCAGTGCTAGGTCTGGTGGAAGGAGCACTGAAGCTTTCTTT.

At least ten counts were recorded for this clonotype. The chain has TRBV5-1 and TRBJ2-2; D might be TRBD1 (6 bases). V gave up 4 bases and J gave up 5 bases, with 9 bases separating them. Germline CDR1 SGHRS, CDR2 YFSETQ. CDR3 length: 13 amino acids. CDR3 DNA sequence: TGCGCCAGCAGCACACAGGGAACCGGGGAGCTGTTTTTT. Translating gives CASSTQGTGELFF.

The V gene is TRBV3-1, the J gene TRBJ2-3; unclear D gene. Germline CDR1 and CDR2: LGHDT and YNNKEL (reference sequence). Trimming removed 4 bases from V and 5 bases from J, with 7 bases in between. This CDR3 has 12 residues. In DNA, the CDR3 is TGTGCCAGCAGCCCCAATGAAGATACGCAGTATTTT. Residues: CASSPNEDTQYF.

The chain links TRBV5-6 to TRBJ2-5, with D perhaps TRBD1 or TRBD2 (5 bases each). The germline V gene has CDR1 SGHDT and CDR2 YYEEEE. V was shortened by 6 bases and J by 6 bases, with 12 bases between the two germline ends. This CDR3 is 12 amino acids long. In DNA, the CDR3 is TGTGCCAGCACGAGGGACCGGAAGACCCAGTACTTC. Protein sequence: CASTRDRKTQYF.

This clonotype was seen a few times. The V gene is TRBV6-5, the J gene TRBJ2-7; no clear D gene. The CDR3 contains 15 residues. Trimming took 0 bases from V and 6 from J, leaving 15 bases between them. CDR1 and CDR2 (germline): MNHEY, SVGAGI. For the CDR3, the DNA is TGTGCCAGCAGTTACTCGAGGCTCGGGTCCACCGAGCAGTACTTC. This sequence encodes CASSYSRLGSTEQYF.

This chain joins TRBV5-1 and TRBJ1-1; the D is unclear. The CDR3 contains 13 residues. From germline, CDR1 is SGHRS and CDR2 YFSETQ. Trimming took 0 bases from V and 11 from J, leaving 14 bases between them. As DNA, the CDR3 is TGCGCCAGCAGCTTGGTTGAAAGGACGGGGGCTTTCTTT. Translation: CASSLVERTGAFF. Drawing the rest from reference TRBV5-1 and TRBJ1-1, the complete variable domain is KAGVTQTPRYLIKTRGQQVTLSCSPISGHRSVSWYQQTPGQGLQFLFEYFSETQRNKGNFPGRFSGRQFSNSRSEMNVSTLELGDSALYLCASSLVERTGAFFGQGTRLTVV.

This clonotype was recorded a few times. The chain is built from TRBV20-1 and TRBJ2-4, with TRBD1 matching over 8 bases. With 6 bases clipped from V and 9 bases from J, the junction kept 7 bases outside the gene matches. This CDR3 has 12 amino acids. CDR1 and CDR2 (germline): DFQATT, SNEGSKA (reference sequence). For the CDR3, the DNA is TGCAGTGCCGGACAGGGATTGGTCATTCAGTACTTC. Encoded protein: CSAGQGLVIQYF.

This clonotype turned up a few times. This chain connects TRBV12-3 or TRBV12-4 to TRBJ1-2, with D unclear. The CDR3 loop spans 12 amino acids. V lost 3 bases and J lost 9, with 11 bases in between. In DNA form, the CDR3 reads TGTGCCAGCAGTTTTTGGGCAAGGAGCTACACCTTC. This sequence encodes CASSFWARSYTF.